Below are 22 T cell receptor beta chains sequenced from a single sample in a study of OX40 agonist ivuxolimab in advanced cancers. The method was immunoSEQ multiplex PCR; TCRdb's version includes in-frame clones alone and lacks a portion of them. The sample consists of 50,000 to 70,000 clones, roughly 84% of them appearing once. Material: CD4+ or CD8+ T cells sorted from blood, obtained in a trial of the OX40 agonist ivuxolimab. The receptors come from an adult with an advanced solid tumor such as melanoma, head and neck, liver or kidney cancer.

The V and J genes are TRBV30 and TRBJ1-1; D is uncertain. This CDR3 is built from 14 residues. From germline, CDR1 is GTSNPN and CDR2 SVGIG (reference sequence). The ends were cut back, 0 bases at V and 1 base at J, with 9 bases in the middle. The CDR3 spells CAWSVPGWNTEAFF. The CDR3 DNA reads as TGTGCCTGGAGTGTACCGGGGTGGAACACTGAAGCTTTCTTT.

The chain carries TRBV5-4 and TRBJ2-3, with D tentatively TRBD2 (6 bases). V was pared by 0 bases and J by 0 bases, with 14 bases between. Germline CDR1 and CDR2: SGHNT and YYREEE (reference sequence). This CDR3 region has 17 residues. The DNA of the CDR3 is TGTGCCAGCAGCTTGGATGGGCGGGGTATTAGCACAGATACGCAGTATTTT. Amino acid sequence: CASSLDGRGISTDTQYF.

Only one count was recorded for this clone. This chain joins TRBV5-1 and TRBJ2-5, with 13 bases that match TRBD2. The germline CDR1 and CDR2 sequences are SGHRS and YFSETQ. The CDR3 runs to 16 residues. V lost 0 bases to trimming and J lost 4 bases; unmatched junction nucleotides: 3. CDR3: CASSLGTSGSTETQYF. The CDR3 nucleotides are TGCGCCAGCAGCTTGGGGACTAGCGGGAGTACAGAGACCCAGTACTTC.

J is TRBJ1-1 and V is TRBV12-5; D gene uncertain. Between the trimmed V and J ends, which lost 2 bases and 3 bases, there was a span of 4 bases. The CDR3 extends over 12 amino acids. CDR1 and CDR2 (germline): LGHNT, FRNRAP. The CDR3 sequence: CASGLSDTEAFF. CDR3 DNA: TGTGCTAGTGGTTTGTCGGACACTGAAGCTTTCTTT.

This CDR3 is CSRTSSSGNTIYF. The CDR3 DNA reads TGCAGCCGGACGTCGAGCTCTGGAAACACCATATATTTT. The chain carries TRBV29-1 and TRBJ1-3; D gene ambiguous. Germline CDR1 is SQVTM and CDR2 is ANQGSEA. The CDR3 has 13 amino acids. The germline V and J ends were trimmed by 8 bases and 0 bases, with 11 bases remaining between them.

V gene TRBV11-2 combines with J gene TRBJ2-3; 9 bases map to TRBD1. With V trimmed by 5 bases and J by 5 bases, 8 bases remained unmatched. Germline CDR1 is SGHAT and CDR2 is FQNNGV. This CDR3 is 15 amino acids long. The CDR3 DNA reads as TGTGCCAGCAGCCCGGACAGGGGCCAGATAGATACGCAGTATTTT. Amino acid sequence: CASSPDRGQIDTQYF.

The J gene is TRBJ2-1, the V gene TRBV7-4; no clear D. This CDR3 region has 13 residues. With 3 bases removed from V and 5 bases from J, the gap between germline ends came to 8 bases. Germline-derived CDR1 and CDR2 are SGHVT and SQSDAQ. CDR3 sequence reads: CASSFDQHNEQFF. The CDR3 bases are TGTGCCAGCAGCTTCGACCAACACAATGAGCAGTTCTTC.

This chain uses TRBV25-1 with TRBJ2-7; the D gene is possibly TRBD2 (5 bases). The CDR3 is 13 residues long. With 4 bases removed from V and 5 bases from J, the gap between germline ends came to 12 bases. CDR1 and CDR2 from the germline V gene are MGHDK and SYGVNS. The CDR3 reads CASSGYYGDEQYF. CDR3 nucleotides: TGTGCCAGCAGTGGGTACTACGGGGACGAGCAGTACTTC.

The chain uses TRBV9 and TRBJ1-2; D is unclear. V was pared by 4 bases and J by 4 bases, with 14 bases between. The CDR3 spans 14 residues. The V gene's germline CDR1 is SGDLS and CDR2 YYNGEE. This chain's CDR3 is CASSYQDGIYGYTF. CDR3 DNA sequence: TGTGCCAGCAGCTACCAGGACGGAATCTATGGCTACACCTTC.

J is TRBJ2-7 and V is TRBV7-9, with 11 bases fitting TRBD1. CDR1 is SEHNR and CDR2 is FQNEAQ in the germline V gene (reference sequence). V shed 1 base and J 3 bases; nucleotides not matched to a gene: 2. The CDR3 has 15 residues. The DNA for the CDR3 is TGTGCCAGCAGCTTAGAGGACAGGGGGCTCTACGAGCAGTACTTC. Protein: CASSLEDRGLYEQYF.

The chain combines TRBV6-5 with TRBJ2-1, with D possibly being TRBD2 (7 bases). This CDR3 region has 15 residues. CDR1 is MNHEY, CDR2 SVGAGI, per germline. With 6 bases removed from V and 8 bases from J, the gap between germline ends came to 20 bases. For the CDR3, the DNA is TGTGCCAGCAGAAGACATAACGGGGGGCCCGATGAGCAGTTCTTC. This gives the protein CASRRHNGGPDEQFF.

The chain joins TRBV5-5 to TRBJ1-5, with D possibly matching TRBD1 (6 bases). Germline V gene lookup returns CDR1 SGHKS and CDR2 YYEKEE (reference sequence). V lost 0 bases and J 3 bases, leaving 10 bases between the germline ends. The CDR3 loop spans 15 amino acids. The CDR3 reads CASSLVTGYNQPQHF. Here the CDR3 DNA reads TGTGCCAGCAGCTTGGTGACAGGTTACAATCAGCCCCAGCATTTT.

This chain links TRBV18 with TRBJ1-3, with TRBD1 matching over 8 bases. This CDR3 is built from 15 residues. With V trimmed by 6 bases and J by 2 bases, 6 bases remained unmatched. The germline V gene has CDR1 KGHSH and CDR2 LQKENI. CDR3: CASSRGQGTGNTIYF. The CDR3 DNA reads TGTGCCAGCTCGCGCGGACAGGGAACTGGAAACACCATATATTTT.

The chain recombines TRBV19 with TRBJ2-1; the D is unclear. The length of the CDR3 is 11 residues. Per the germline V gene, CDR1 is LNHDA and CDR2 is SQIVND (reference sequence). V was pared by 7 bases and J by 12 bases, with 13 bases between. This CDR3 reads CASTHTGGQFF. DNA of the CDR3: TGTGCCAGTACACACACCGGCGGGCAGTTCTTC.

CDR3 sequence reads: CASSPETWREQYF. CDR3 in DNA: TGTGCCAGCAGTCCAGAGACTTGGCGCGAGCAGTACTTC. The V gene is TRBV28, the J gene TRBJ2-7; D remains unclear. The CDR3 has 13 residues. V was clipped by 5 bases and J by 6 bases, with 14 bases between them. Germline V gene lookup returns CDR1 MDHEN and CDR2 SYDVKM.

V gene TRBV7-2 combines with J gene TRBJ1-5; 7 positions agree with TRBD1. Germline values: CDR1 SGHTA, CDR2 FQGNSA. This CDR3 has 17 residues. V was pared by 5 bases and J by 4 bases, with 14 bases of the junction left unmatched. Here the CDR3 reads CASSTGDSQGENQPQHF. CDR3 coding DNA: TGTGCCAGCAGCACCGGGGACAGCCAAGGGGAAAATCAGCCCCAGCATTTT.

The rearrangement joins TRBV6-1 to TRBJ1-2; no reliable D call. The CDR3 sequence is 14 residues long. Germline CDR1 MNHNS, CDR2 SASEGT. V shed 5 bases and J shed 5 bases, with 15 bases lying between them. The CDR3 region has the DNA TGTGCCAGCAGTACTAGTGGGTCGTGGTATGGCTACACCTTC. Translating it yields CASSTSGSWYGYTF.

This chain uses TRBV29-1 with TRBJ2-2; 8 nucleotides agree with TRBD1. The germline CDR1 and CDR2 sequences are SQVTM and ANQGSEA. There are 15 residues in the CDR3. After removal of 4 bases from V and 7 bases from J, the junction contained 11 bases not matched to a gene. CDR3 DNA sequence: TGCAGCGTTGGGAGGACAGGGTCGGTGATCGGGGAGCTGTTTTTT. Amino acid sequence: CSVGRTGSVIGELFF.

This clone was seen more than once but under ten times. The V and J genes are TRBV14 and TRBJ2-1; 8 bases line up with TRBD2. With V trimmed by 4 bases and J by 1 base, 3 bases remained unmatched. This CDR3 has 15 amino acids. Germline V CDR1 and CDR2: SGHDN, FVKESK. The CDR3 here is CASSLLAGSYNEQFF. The CDR3 DNA reads TGTGCCAGCAGCCTTTTAGCGGGATCCTACAATGAGCAGTTCTTC.

V and J are TRBV19 and TRBJ2-6, with a possible D match to TRBD1 (5 bases). The CDR3 contains 15 residues. Germline lookup yields CDR1 LNHDA and CDR2 SQIVND (reference sequence). The V end lost 4 bases, the J end lost 2 bases, and 9 bases lay between the germline ends. CDR3 protein: CASSTRVAGANVLTF. In DNA, the CDR3 is TGTGCCAGTAGTACCAGGGTGGCTGGGGCCAACGTCCTGACTTTC.

This sequence joins TRBV27 and TRBJ1-5; D is perhaps TRBD1 (5 bases). The V end lost 8 bases, the J end lost 7 bases, and 24 bases lay between the germline ends. Germline values: CDR1 MNHEY, CDR2 SMNVEV (reference sequence). This CDR3 has 16 amino acids. The CDR3 loop reads CASRVTGQGLGQPQHF. The CDR3 region has the DNA TGTGCCAGCCGTGTAACGGGTCAGGGTCTAGGACAGCCCCAGCATTTT.

The chain recombines TRBV5-1 with TRBJ2-1; either TRBD1 or TRBD2 may fit D (5 bases each). Germline V gene sequence: CDR1 SGHRS, CDR2 YFSETQ. With 7 bases removed from V and 9 bases from J, the gap between germline ends came to 32 bases. This CDR3 contains 18 residues. The CDR3 sequence is CASSRENSLRINGGEQFF. The CDR3 nucleotides are TGCGCCAGCTCTAGGGAAAATTCACTAAGAATTAATGGGGGTGAGCAGTTCTTC.